The rows below give T cell receptor beta chains drawn from one sample of a study of T cell responses to AZD1222 COVID-19 vaccine. The method was immunoSEQ multiplex PCR; TCRdb's version includes in-frame clones alone and lacks a portion of them. The data contain 90,000 to 100,000 clones, 85% to 90% of them singletons. Sequenced material: peripheral blood, taken on day 0 of AZD1222 vaccination. The receptors derive from an adult in good health. Both conserved end residues are part of each CDR3. D genes are given only for firm matches. Clone size is given for some rows only: seen once, a few or many times, or a class if the clone is expanded.

d_gene,j_gene,abundance,v_gene,len,CDR3nt,CDR3aa
.,TRBJ1-5,once,TRBV21-1,16,TGTGCCAGCAGCAAAGGGAGGACAGGGGGCAATCAGCCCCAGCATTTT,CASSKGRTGGNQPQHF
.,TRBJ1-2,.,TRBV5-1,16,TGCGCCAGCAGCTTGGCCGTTTCGCAGGGGAAGGATGGCTACACCTTC,CASSLAVSQGKDGYTF
.,TRBJ1-5,.,TRBV28,14,TGTGCCAGCAGTTTATGGGCAGCACATCAGCCCCAGCATTTT,CASSLWAAHQPQHF
TRBD1,TRBJ2-5,.,TRBV5-1,14,TGCGCCAGCGCGGGGACAGGGAACCAAGAGACCCAGTACTTC,CASAGTGNQETQYF
.,TRBJ1-1,.,TRBV20-1,10,TGCAGTGCTCGGTCCTACGAAGCTTTCTTT,CSARSYEAFF
TRBD2,TRBJ2-1,.,TRBV3-1/TRBV3-2,13,TGTGCCAGCAGCCAACTAGCGGCCAATGGGCAGTTCTTC,CASSQLAANGQFF
.,TRBJ2-5,.,TRBV28,12,TGTGCCAGCAGCCCCCGCGACAAGACCCAGTACTTC,CASSPRDKTQYF
.,TRBJ2-2,.,TRBV12-3/TRBV12-4,13,TGTGCCAGCAGTTTACTCTTGGGCGGGGAGCTGTTTTTT,CASSLLLGGELFF
.,TRBJ2-7,.,TRBV7-9,13,TGTGCCAGCAGCTTAGGGGACCCCTACGAGCAGTACTTC,CASSLGDPYEQYF
.,TRBJ1-3,.,TRBV5-1,18,TGCGCCAGCAGTTTTCAGACAAGGGCGGGAGCCTCTGGAAACACCATATATTTT,CASSFQTRAGASGNTIYF
.,TRBJ1-2,.,TRBV19,14,TGTGCCAGTAGTATCGGGCAGTCTAACTATGGCTACACCTTC,CASSIGQSNYGYTF
TRBD1,TRBJ1-6,.,TRBV6-2/TRBV6-3,13,TGTGCCAGCAGTGGCACAGGGGGCGCACCCCTCCACTTT,CASSGTGGAPLHF
.,TRBJ2-2,.,TRBV5-1,15,TGCGCCAGCAGCTTTTTCGGTCCGAACACCGGGGAGCTGTTTTTT,CASSFFGPNTGELFF
.,TRBJ1-4,.,TRBV5-1,14,TGCGCCAGCAGCTTCGGACTGAGTAATGAAAAACTGTTTTTT,CASSFGLSNEKLFF
TRBD1,TRBJ1-3,few,TRBV27,14,TGTGCCAGCAGTTTCAACAGGGGCGAAAACACCATATATTTT,CASSFNRGENTIYF
.,TRBJ1-5,.,TRBV5-1,15,TGCGCCAGCAACCCCGACGGGAGCAGCAATCAGCCCCAGCATTTT,CASNPDGSSNQPQHF
.,TRBJ2-7,.,TRBV5-1,14,TGCGCCAGCAGCCCGGGACCGTCCTCCTACGAGCAGTACTTC,CASSPGPSSYEQYF
.,TRBJ1-5,.,TRBV28,14,TGTGCCAGCATGACTGCTGCTAGCAATCAGCCCCAGCATTTT,CASMTAASNQPQHF
TRBD1,TRBJ2-7,.,TRBV10-2,15,TGCGCCAGCGGACGACCGGGACAGGGGGCTCACGAGCAGTACTTC,CASGRPGQGAHEQYF
TRBD2,TRBJ2-5,.,TRBV20-1,15,TGCAGTGCTAGTAGTCTAGCGGGAGGGGAAGAGACCCAGTACTTC,CSASSLAGGEETQYF